Listed below are T cell receptor beta chains from one sample, sequenced in a study of shared clonotypes between healthy human individuals. Measured with immunoSEQ multiplex PCR; TCRdb has only the in-frame clones, and not every one. The sample has 450,000 to 650,000 clones, roughly 79% seen once; the top ten hold 12%. Material for sequencing was PBMCs. These receptors all come from a woman in her forties in good health. Some clones in this sample may be carry-over from other donors' samples. The conserved cysteine and the conserved F or W are not part of the CDR3 here. A D gene is named only where the DNA matches it firmly.

>TRBV18|NA
ASSLGFSYNEQF
>TRBV30|NA
AWSVAGDTQY
>TRBV5-1|TRBD2
ASSFGAGGHYQETQY
>TRBV7-9|NA
ASSLDPRNTEAF
>TRBV7-3|TRBD2
ASSPLASGYNEQF
>TRBV6-1|TRBD1
ASSVQTGSNQPQH
>TRBV11-3|NA
ASSPGVGVGEQY
>TRBV19|NA
ASSIGLTEAF
>TRBV4-1|TRBD1
ASSQGVGTGAGANVLT
>TRBV11-2|NA
ASSKGVSGANVLT
>TRBV7-9|TRBD1
ASSLARGLRNEQF
>TRBV7-7|TRBD1
ASSPGGTNEKLF
>TRBV7-9|TRBD2
ASSSGGASGREETQY
>TRBV5-8|NA
ASSLVSTYYNEQF
>TRBV30|TRBD1
AWKQGADTQY
>TRBV7-2|NA
ASSPMVGPGEQF
>TRBV6-5|NA
ASKGTDRGYT
>TRBV6-5|NA
ASRPGGQETQY
>TRBV12-2|NA
ASRLGGDREGQPQH
>TRBV11-2|TRBD2
ASSSPWASGIEQY
>TRBV28|NA
ASRLGVMNTEAF
>TRBV19|NA
ASTHGALGVNTEAF
>TRBV29-1|TRBD1
SGTGANEQF
>TRBV5-4|TRBD1
ASSTRTGNSYEQY
>TRBV5-4|NA
ASSGHYQETQY
>TRBV4-2|NA
ASSQDGPREKLF
>TRBV2|TRBD2
ASSEVLAGERETQY
>TRBV19|NA
ASRDIANTGELF
>TRBV5-4|NA
ASSLVGGTGEQY
>TRBV30|NA
AWSIGGGTEAF
>TRBV18|NA
ASSSAQGSYEQY
>TRBV18|NA
ASSPNSGATEAF
>TRBV4-3|TRBD2
ASSQGALAGLEEQY
>TRBV15|TRBD2
ATNQGGSLSLNEQF
>TRBV30|TRBD2
AWRGTLPAGGPLETQY
>TRBV7-8|TRBD1
ASSFSGGSTEAF